This T cell receptor beta chain was sequenced during a study of T cells after yellow fever vaccination. Overall study context: SMART-Seq v4 Ultra Low Input handled preparation of low-cell-number fractions.

Generation of TCR cDNA used 5'RACE template switching (which added a universal primer site and UMIs). TCRdb reprocessed the 5' RACE reads with MiXCR, giving one entry per CDR3 protein. The sample consists of about 320,000 distinct CDR3 sequences, roughly an eighth of them appearing once. This clonotype was seen more than once but under ten times. V was pared by 0 bases and J by 2 bases, with 17 bases between. From germline, CDR1 is SGHDT and CDR2 YYEEEE. CDR3 size: 17 residues. The V call is TRBV5-6, the J call TRBJ2-5; D may correspond to TRBD1 or TRBD2 (5 bases each). Sequences were derived from CD4+ T cells sorted from PBMCs, sampled 15 days after the yellow fever booster vaccination. The receptor was derived from a man younger than 30 who received the YFV17D yellow fever vaccine. CDR3 protein: CASSLGPPGTQQETQYF. CDR3 bases: TGTGCCAGCAGCTTGGGACCACCCGGGACGCAACAAGAGACCCAGTACTTC.